A few counts support the clone carrying this T cell receptor (beta chain). A second roughly 7 to 11 cycle PCR used barcoded and J-beta primers. TCRdb analysed the 5' RACE reads with MiXCR anew, one entry per CDR3 protein. The sample lists 1,800,000 or so distinct CDR3 sequences, more than 35% occurring once. This sample was included in a study of blood T cells in healthy people across ages. This CDR3 is 12 amino acids long. Germline V gene sequence: CDR1 MDHEN, CDR2 SYDVKM. V gave up 4 bases and J gave up 12 bases, with 16 bases separating them. Sequencing was done on a sample of blood. The receptor was isolated from a human donor in good health. The rearrangement joins TRBV28 to TRBJ2-7; D might be TRBD1 or TRBD2, each matching 5 bases. The CDR3 DNA reads TGTGCCAGCAGTTGGGGGAAGGTTCAGGGGTACTTC. It codes for CASSWGKVQGYF.